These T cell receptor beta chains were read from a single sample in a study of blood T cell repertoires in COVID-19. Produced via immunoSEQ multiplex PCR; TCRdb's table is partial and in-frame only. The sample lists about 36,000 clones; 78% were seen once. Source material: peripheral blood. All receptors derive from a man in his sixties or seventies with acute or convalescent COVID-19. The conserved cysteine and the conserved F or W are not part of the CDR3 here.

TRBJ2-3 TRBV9 ASSLGRGGGLTDTQY
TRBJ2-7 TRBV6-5 ASSSPGQGGAEQY
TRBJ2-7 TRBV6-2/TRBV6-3 ASSRTSGHYEQY
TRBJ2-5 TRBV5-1 ASTTSRQETQY
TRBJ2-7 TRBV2 ASRNPGNPYEQY
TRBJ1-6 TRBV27 ASSSQPGHNSPLH
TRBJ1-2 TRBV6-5 ASTLDRGHYGYT
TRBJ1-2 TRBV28 ASRASGGAVNYGYT
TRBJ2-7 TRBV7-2 ASSLDDRDYEQY
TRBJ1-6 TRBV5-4 ASSLAGGSDNSPLH
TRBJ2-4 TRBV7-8 ASSLLGLAGPKNIQY
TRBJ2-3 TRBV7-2 ASSQYTDTQY
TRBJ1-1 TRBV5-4 ASSLQGWGTEAF
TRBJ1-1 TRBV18 ASSPSQASNTEAF
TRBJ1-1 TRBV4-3 ASSQGGTGARAF
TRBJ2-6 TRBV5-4 ASGMRSGANVLT
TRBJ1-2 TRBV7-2 ASSWGQSNYGYT
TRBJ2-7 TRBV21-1 ASSRDNRYEQY
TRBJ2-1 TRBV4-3 ASSQDSESSYNEQF
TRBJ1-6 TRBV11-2 ASSTWTGAYNSPLH
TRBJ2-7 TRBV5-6 ASSDGLMSSYEQY
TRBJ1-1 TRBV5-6 ASSVGGFEAF
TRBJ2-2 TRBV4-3 ASSQDRVDTGELF
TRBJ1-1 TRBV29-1 SVSSGESEAF
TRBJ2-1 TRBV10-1 ASSDGPGLAGGDNNEQF
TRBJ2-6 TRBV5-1 ASSLAGVRGGGANVLT
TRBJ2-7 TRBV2 ASKKGTSGRVIYEQY
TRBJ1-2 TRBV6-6 ASSYSRQGGDGYT
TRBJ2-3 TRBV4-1 ASSPRTSGTTDTQY
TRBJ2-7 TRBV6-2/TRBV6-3 ASSYPTSGWTYEQY
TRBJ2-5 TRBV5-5 ASSFNGNRETQY
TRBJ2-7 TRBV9 ASSVSGGLYEQY
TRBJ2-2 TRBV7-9 ASSSWGGTTGELF
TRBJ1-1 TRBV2 ASLAGLNTEAF
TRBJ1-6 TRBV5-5 ASSLALRAYNSPLH
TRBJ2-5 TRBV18 ASSPLSGTLQETQY